The clone carrying this TCR beta chain was seen once. The antigen is undetermined. Fresh peripheral blood (roughly 9.7 ml) yielded the PBMCs. The authors amplified TCR beta CDR3 regions, and they did so from RNA transcripts for repertoire sequencing. The workflow started with a first-round RT-PCR run with HTBI primers and then moved on to a second-round multiplex PCR. TCRdb reprocessed the multiplex PCR reads with MiXCR, giving one entry per CDR3 protein. The sample includes about 700,000 distinct CDR3 sequences, 35% to 45% of them seen just once. CDR3 length: 18 amino acids. V trimming: 10 bases; J trimming: 2 bases; junction bases outside the gene matches: 18. Germline V gene lookup returns CDR1 ENHRY and CDR2 SYGVKD. These data originate in a study of Graves' ophthalmopathy and Graves' hyperthyroidism. Study-level findings and limits: With just under 71% sensitivity and approximately 72% specificity, the model predicted ophthalmopathy progression.

The specimen sequenced was peripheral blood. The chain couples TRBV10-3 to TRBJ2-5, with 11 bases identical to TRBD2. The receptor was derived from an adult man with Graves' ophthalmopathy. CDR3 sequence: CASKGRASGRLGQETQYF. CDR3 coding DNA: TGTGCCAGCAAGGGTAGGGCTAGCGGGAGGCTGGGGCAAGAGACCCAGTACTTC.